This TCR beta chain comes out of a study of shared clonotypes between healthy human individuals. CD45RO-negative, CCR7-selected cells formed the naive CD8 fraction, which excluded terminally differentiated effector memory CD45RA+ cells. Several immunoSEQ plates held equal portions of the genomic DNA taken from each subset. Sequenced by immunoSEQ multiplex PCR; TCRdb stores in-frame clones only, minus some. The data show millions of clones, about 95% seen once. Source material: naive CD8+ T cells sorted from blood. The source is a man between 18 and 35 years old in good health.

The CDR3 loop reads CASSFKGGPYEQYF. CDR3 sequence (DNA): TGTGCCAGCAGCTTTAAGGGGGGCCCCTACGAGCAGTACTTC. The chain combines TRBV5-4 with TRBJ2-7, with D tentatively TRBD1 or TRBD2 (6 bases each). V was clipped by 2 bases and J by 2 bases, with 11 bases between them. CDR3 length: 14 residues. From germline, CDR1 is SGHNT and CDR2 YYREEE (reference sequence).